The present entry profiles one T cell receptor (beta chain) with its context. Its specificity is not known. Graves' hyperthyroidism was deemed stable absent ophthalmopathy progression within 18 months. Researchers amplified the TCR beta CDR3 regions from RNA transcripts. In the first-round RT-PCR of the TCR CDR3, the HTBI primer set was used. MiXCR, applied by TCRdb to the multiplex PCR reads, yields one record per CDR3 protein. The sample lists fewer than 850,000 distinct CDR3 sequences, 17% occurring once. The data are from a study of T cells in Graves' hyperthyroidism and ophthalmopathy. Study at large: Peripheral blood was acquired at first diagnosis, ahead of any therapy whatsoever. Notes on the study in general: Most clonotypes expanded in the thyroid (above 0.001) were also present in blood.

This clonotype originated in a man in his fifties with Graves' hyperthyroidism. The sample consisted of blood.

CDR3 sequence reads: CAISEAGGTDTQYF. The CDR3 region has the DNA TGTGCCATCAGTGAGGCGGGCGGGACAGATACGCAGTATTTT. The chain links TRBV10-3 to TRBJ2-3; perhaps TRBD2 as D (5 bases). The CDR3 is made up of 14 amino acids. V shed 2 bases and J shed 3 bases, with 9 bases lying between them. CDR1 ENHRY and CDR2 SYGVKD come from the germline V gene.